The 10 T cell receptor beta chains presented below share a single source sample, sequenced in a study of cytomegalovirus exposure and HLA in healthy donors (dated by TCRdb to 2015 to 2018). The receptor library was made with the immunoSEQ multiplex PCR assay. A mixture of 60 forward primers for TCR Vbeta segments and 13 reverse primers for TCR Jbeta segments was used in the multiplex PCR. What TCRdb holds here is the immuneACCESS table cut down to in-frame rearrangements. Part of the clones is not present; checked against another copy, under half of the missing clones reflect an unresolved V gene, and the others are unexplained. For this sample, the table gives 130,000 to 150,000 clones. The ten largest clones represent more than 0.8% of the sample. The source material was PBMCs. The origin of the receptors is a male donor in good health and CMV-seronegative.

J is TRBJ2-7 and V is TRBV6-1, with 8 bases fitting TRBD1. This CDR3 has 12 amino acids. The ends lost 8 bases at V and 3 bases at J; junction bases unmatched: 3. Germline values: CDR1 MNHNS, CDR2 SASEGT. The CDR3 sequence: CASVGQGYEQYF. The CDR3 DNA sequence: TGTGCCAGCGTCGGACAGGGCTACGAGCAGTACTTC.

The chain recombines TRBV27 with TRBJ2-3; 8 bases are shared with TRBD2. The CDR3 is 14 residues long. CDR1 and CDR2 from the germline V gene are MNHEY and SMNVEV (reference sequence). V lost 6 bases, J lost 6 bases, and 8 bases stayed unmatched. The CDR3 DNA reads TGTGCCAGCAGCTTAGCGGGAAATCGTGATACGCAGTATTTT. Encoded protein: CASSLAGNRDTQYF.

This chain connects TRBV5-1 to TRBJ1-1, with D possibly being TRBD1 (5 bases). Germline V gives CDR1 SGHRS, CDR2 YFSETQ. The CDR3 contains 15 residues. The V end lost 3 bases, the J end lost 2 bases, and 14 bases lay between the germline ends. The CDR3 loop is CASSWGVAGNTEAFF. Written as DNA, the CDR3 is TGCGCCAGCAGCTGGGGGGTTGCAGGAAACACTGAAGCTTTCTTT. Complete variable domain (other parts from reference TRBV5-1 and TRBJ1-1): KAGVTQTPRYLIKTRGQQVTLSCSPISGHRSVSWYQQTPGQGLQFLFEYFSETQRNKGNFPGRFSGRQFSNSRSEMNVSTLELGDSALYLCASSWGVAGNTEAFFGQGTRLTVV.

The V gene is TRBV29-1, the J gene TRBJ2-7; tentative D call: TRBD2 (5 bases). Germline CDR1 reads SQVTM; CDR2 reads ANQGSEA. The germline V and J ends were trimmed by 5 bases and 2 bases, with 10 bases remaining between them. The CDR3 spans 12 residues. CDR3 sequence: CSVNDGAYEQYF. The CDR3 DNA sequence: TGCAGCGTTAATGACGGGGCCTACGAGCAGTACTTC.

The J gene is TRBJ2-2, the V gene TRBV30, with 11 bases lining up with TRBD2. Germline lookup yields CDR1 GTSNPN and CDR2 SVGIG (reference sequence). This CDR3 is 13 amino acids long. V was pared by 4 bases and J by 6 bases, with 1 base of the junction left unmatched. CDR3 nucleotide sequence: TGTGCCTGGACGACTAGCGGGGCCGGGGAGCTGTTTTTT. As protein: CAWTTSGAGELFF.

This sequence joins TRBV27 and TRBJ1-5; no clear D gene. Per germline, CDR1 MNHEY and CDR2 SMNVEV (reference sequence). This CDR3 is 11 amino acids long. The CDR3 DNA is TGTGCAACTGGCGCCGGGCAGCCCCAGCATTTT. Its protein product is CATGAGQPQHF.

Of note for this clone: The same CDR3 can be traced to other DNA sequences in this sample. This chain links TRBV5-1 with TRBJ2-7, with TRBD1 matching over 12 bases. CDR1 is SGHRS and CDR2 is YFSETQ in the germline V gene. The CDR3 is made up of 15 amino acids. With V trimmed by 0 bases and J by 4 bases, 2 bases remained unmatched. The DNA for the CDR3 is TGCGCCAGCAGCTTGGGGGGACAGGGGGCTTACGAGCAGTACTTC. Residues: CASSLGGQGAYEQYF.

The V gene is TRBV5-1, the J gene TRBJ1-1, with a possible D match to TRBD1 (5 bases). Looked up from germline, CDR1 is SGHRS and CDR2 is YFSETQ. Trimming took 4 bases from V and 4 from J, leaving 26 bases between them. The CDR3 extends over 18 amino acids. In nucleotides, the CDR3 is TGCGCCAGCAGCGACCCTGGGGCTGTTGTTTTTGGTGGCACTGAAGCTTTCTTT. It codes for CASSDPGAVVFGGTEAFF.

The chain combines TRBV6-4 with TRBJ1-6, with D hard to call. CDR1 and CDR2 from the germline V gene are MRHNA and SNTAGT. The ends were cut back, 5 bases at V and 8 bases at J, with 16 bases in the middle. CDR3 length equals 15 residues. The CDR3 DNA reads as TGTGCCAGCAGTTCTGGGAGGCCGTCGGATTCACCCCTCCACTTT. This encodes CASSSGRPSDSPLHF.

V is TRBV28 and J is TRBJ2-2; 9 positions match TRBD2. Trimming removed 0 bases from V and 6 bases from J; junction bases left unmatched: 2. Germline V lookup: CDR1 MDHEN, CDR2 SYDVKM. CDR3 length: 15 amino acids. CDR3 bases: TGTGCCAGCAGTTTATGGCGGGGGGGACCCGGGGAGCTGTTTTTT. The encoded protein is CASSLWRGGPGELFF.